The clone carrying this TCR beta chain was picked up many times. What it binds is not known. This sample stems from a study of CD8 T cells in ankylosing spondylitis. Overall study results and limits: Disease-linked clones reportedly showed significant enrichment in matched ankylosing spondylitis synovial fluid. Apparently characteristic of ankylosing spondylitis blood was a TCR beta motif (about 8 highly homologous variants).

The V segment lost 7 bases and the J segment 5 bases; nucleotides outside the gene matches: 12. The CDR3 is 17 residues long. 5'-RACE, quantitative and with molecular barcodes, yielded the TCR beta libraries. TCRdb ran MiXCR on the 5' RACE reads and lists one entry per CDR3 protein. The sample carries more than 150,000 distinct CDR3 sequences, roughly 20% recorded once. The clonotype originates from a male donor between 5 and 29 years old with ankylosing spondylitis or in good health (not recorded which). The source material was blood, either unsorted or a sorted T cell fraction (not recorded which). The chain couples TRBV12-3 or TRBV12-4 to TRBJ2-1; 12 bases match TRBD2. The CDR3 is CASKHHPLAGGDNEQFF. In nucleotides, the CDR3 is TGTGCCAGCAAACACCACCCCCTAGCGGGAGGGGACAATGAGCAGTTCTTC.